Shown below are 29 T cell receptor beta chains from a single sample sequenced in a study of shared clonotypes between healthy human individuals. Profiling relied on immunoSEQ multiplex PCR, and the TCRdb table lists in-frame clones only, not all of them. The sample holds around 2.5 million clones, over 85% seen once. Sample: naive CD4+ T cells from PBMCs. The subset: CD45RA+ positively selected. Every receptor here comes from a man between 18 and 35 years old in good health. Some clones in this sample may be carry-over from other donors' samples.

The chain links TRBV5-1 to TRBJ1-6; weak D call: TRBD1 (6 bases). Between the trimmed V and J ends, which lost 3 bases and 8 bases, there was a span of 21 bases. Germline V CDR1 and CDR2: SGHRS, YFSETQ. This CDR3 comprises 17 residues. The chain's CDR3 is CASSSTPRPGADSPLHF. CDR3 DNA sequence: TGCGCCAGCAGCTCAACTCCTAGACCGGGGGCGGATTCACCCCTCCACTTT.

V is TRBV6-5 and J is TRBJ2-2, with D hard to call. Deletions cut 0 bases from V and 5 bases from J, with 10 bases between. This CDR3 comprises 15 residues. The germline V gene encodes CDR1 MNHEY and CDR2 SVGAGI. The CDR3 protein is CASSYSAALTGELFF. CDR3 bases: TGTGCCAGCAGTTACTCTGCGGCCTTGACCGGGGAGCTGTTTTTT.

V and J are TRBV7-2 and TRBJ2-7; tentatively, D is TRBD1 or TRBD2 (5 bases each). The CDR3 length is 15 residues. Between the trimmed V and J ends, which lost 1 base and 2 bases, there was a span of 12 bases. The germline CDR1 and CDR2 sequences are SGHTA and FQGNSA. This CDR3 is CASSLGGGPTYEQYF. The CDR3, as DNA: TGTGCCAGCAGCTTAGGGGGCGGGCCCACCTACGAGCAGTACTTC.

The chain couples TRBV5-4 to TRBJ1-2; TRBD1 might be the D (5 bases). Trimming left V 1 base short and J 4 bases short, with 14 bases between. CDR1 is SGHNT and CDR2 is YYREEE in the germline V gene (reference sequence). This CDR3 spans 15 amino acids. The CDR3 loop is CASSLPPPGSYGYTF. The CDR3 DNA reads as TGTGCCAGCAGCTTGCCCCCCCCAGGGAGCTATGGCTACACCTTC.

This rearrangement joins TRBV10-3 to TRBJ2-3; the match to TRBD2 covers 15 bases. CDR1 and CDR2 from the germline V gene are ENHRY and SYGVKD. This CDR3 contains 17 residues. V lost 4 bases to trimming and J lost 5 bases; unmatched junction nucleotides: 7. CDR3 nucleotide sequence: TGTGCCATCAGTGTAGGGACTAGCGGGAGGATGAAAGATACGCAGTATTTT. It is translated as CAISVGTSGRMKDTQYF.

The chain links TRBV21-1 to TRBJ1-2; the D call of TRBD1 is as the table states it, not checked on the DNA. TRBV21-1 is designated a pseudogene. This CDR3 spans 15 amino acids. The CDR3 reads CASSKAHRVLYGYTF. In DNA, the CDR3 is TGTGCCAGCAGCAAAGCGCACAGGGTACTCTATGGCTACACCTTC.

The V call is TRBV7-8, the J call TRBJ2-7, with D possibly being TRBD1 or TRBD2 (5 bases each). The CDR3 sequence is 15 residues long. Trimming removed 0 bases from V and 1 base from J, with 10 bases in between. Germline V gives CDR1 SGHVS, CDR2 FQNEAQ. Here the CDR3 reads CASSLAGVPSYEQYF. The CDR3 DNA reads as TGTGCCAGCAGCTTAGCGGGGGTCCCATCCTACGAGCAGTACTTC.

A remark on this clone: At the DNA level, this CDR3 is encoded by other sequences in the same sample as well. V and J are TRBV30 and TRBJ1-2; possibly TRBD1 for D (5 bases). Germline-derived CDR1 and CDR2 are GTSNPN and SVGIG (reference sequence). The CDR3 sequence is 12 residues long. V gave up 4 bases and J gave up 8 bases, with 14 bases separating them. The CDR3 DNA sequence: TGTGCCTGGACCCCGGGGGGGTACGGCTACACCTTC. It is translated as CAWTPGGYGYTF. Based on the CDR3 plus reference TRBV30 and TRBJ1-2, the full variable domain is SQTIHQWPATLVQPVGSPLSLECTVEGTSNPNLYWYRQAAGRGLQLLFYSVGIGQISSEVPQNLSASRPQDRQFILSSKKLLLSDSGFYLCAWTPGGYGYTFGSGTRLTVV.

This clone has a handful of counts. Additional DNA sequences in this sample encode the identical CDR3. The CDR3 reads CASSLQGAGTEAFF. CDR3 coding DNA: TGCGCCAGCAGCTTACAGGGGGCCGGCACTGAAGCTTTCTTT. The J gene is TRBJ1-1, the V gene TRBV5-1, with 9 bases matching TRBD1. Trimming took 2 bases from V and 4 from J; bases not matched to a gene: 3. CDR3 length equals 14 residues. Looked up from germline, CDR1 is SGHRS and CDR2 is YFSETQ.

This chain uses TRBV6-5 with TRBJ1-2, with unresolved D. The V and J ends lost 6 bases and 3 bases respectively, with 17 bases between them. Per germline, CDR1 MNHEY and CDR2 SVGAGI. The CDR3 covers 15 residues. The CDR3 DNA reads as TGTGCCAGCAGGCCCATCGCTACTGGGGACTATGGCTACACCTTC. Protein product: CASRPIATGDYGYTF.

The CDR3 is CASSESMGGSYNEQFF. The CDR3 DNA reads as TGTGCCAGCAGCGAAAGTATGGGGGGCTCCTACAATGAGCAGTTCTTC. The gene calls are TRBV7-8 and TRBJ2-1, with D perhaps matching TRBD2 (6 bases). Trimming removed 5 bases at V and 0 bases at J, with 14 bases between. The CDR3 has 16 residues. Germline CDR1 reads SGHVS; CDR2 reads FQNEAQ.

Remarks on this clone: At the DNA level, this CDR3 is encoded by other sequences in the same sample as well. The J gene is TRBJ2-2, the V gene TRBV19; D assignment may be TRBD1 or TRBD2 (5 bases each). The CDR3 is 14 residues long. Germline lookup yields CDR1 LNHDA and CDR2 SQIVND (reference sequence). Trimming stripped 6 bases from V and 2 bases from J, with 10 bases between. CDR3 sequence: CASRSGPNTGELFF. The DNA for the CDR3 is TGTGCCAGTAGATCGGGACCTAACACCGGGGAGCTGTTTTTT.

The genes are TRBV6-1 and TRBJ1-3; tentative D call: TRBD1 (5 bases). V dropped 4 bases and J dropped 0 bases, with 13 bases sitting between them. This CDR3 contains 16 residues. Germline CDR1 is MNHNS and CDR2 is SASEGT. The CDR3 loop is CASSGSWGGSGNTIYF. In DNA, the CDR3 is TGTGCCAGCAGTGGAAGTTGGGGGGGCTCTGGAAACACCATATATTTT.

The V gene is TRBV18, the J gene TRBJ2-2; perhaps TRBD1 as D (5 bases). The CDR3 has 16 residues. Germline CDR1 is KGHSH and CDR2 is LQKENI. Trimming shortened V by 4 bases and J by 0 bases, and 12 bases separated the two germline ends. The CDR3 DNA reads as TGTGCCAGCTCACTGATGACAGACGCGAACACCGGGGAGCTGTTTTTT. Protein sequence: CASSLMTDANTGELFF.

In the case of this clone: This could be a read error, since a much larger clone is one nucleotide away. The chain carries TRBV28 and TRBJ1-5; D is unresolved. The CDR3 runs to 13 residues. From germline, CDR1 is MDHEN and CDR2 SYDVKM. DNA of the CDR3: TGTGCCAGCGGTTTAGATAGCAATCAGCCCCAGCATTTT. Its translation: CASGLDSNQPQHF. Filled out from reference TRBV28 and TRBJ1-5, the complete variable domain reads DVKVTQSSRYLVKRTGEKVFLECVQDMDHENMFWYRQDPGLGLRLIYFSYDVKMKEKGDIPEGYSVSREKKERFSLILESASTNQTSMYLCASGLDSNQPQHFGDGTRLSIL.

Here the CDR3 reads CSVGPSGIETQYF. The DNA of the CDR3 is TGCAGCGTTGGGCCTAGCGGGATAGAGACCCAGTACTTC. The chain uses TRBV29-1 and TRBJ2-5; 9 bases match TRBD2. Germline trimming cut 4 bases from V and 4 bases from J; bases unmatched to any gene: 4. This CDR3 contains 13 residues. Per the germline V gene, CDR1 is SQVTM and CDR2 is ANQGSEA. Variable domain in full (rest from reference TRBV29-1 and TRBJ2-5): SAVISQKPSRDICQRGTSLTIQCQVDSQVTMMFWYRQQPGQSLTLIATANQGSEATYESGFVIDKFPISRPNLTFSTLTVSNMSPEDSSIYLCSVGPSGIETQYFGPGTRLLVL.

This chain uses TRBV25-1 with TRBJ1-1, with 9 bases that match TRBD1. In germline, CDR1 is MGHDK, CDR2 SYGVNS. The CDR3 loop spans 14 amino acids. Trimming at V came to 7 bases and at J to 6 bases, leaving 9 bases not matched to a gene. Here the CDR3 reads CASNKQGARAEAFF. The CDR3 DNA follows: TGTGCCAGCAACAAACAGGGGGCGCGGGCTGAAGCTTTCTTT.

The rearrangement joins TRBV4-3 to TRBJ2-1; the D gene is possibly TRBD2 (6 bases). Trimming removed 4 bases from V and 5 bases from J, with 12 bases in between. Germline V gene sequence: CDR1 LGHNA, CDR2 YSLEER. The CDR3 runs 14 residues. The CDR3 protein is CASSLGTGDNEQFF. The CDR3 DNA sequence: TGCGCCAGCAGCCTGGGGACTGGGGACAATGAGCAGTTCTTC.

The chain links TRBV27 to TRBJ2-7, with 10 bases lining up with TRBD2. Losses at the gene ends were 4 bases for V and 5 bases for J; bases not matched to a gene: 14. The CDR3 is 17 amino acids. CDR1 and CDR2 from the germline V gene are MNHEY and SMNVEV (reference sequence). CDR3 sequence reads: CASSSLTLSSGRDEQYF. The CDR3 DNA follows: TGTGCCAGCAGTTCACTAACCCTTTCTAGCGGGAGAGACGAGCAGTACTTC.

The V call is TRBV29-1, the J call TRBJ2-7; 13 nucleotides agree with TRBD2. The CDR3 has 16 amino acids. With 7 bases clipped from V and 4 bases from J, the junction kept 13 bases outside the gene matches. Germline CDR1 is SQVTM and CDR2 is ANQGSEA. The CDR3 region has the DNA TGCAGCGGCGGGTCTCCGACTAGCGGGAGGAGGTACGAGCAGTACTTC. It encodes CSGGSPTSGRRYEQYF.

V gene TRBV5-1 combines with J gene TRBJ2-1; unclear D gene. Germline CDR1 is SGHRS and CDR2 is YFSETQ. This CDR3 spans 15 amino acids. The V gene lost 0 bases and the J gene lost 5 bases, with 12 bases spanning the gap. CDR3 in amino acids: CASSLAVGWNNEQFF. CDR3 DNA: TGCGCCAGCAGCTTGGCGGTGGGATGGAACAATGAGCAGTTCTTC.

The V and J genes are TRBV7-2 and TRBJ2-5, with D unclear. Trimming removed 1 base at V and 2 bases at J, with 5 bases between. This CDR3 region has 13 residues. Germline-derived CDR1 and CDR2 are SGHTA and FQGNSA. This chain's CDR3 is CASSLGHQETQYF. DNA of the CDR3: TGTGCCAGCAGCTTAGGACATCAAGAGACCCAGTACTTC.

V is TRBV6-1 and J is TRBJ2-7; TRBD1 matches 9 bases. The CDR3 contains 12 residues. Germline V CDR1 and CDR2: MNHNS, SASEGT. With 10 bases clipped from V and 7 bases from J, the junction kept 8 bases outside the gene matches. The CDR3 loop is CATLGTGLEQYF. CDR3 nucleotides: TGTGCCACCTTAGGGACAGGGCTTGAGCAGTACTTC.

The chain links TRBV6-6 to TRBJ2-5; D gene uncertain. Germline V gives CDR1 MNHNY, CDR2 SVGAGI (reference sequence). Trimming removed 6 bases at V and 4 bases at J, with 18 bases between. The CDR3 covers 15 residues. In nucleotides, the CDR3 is TGTGCCAGCAGCCCCTATCTAGGCCCGGCAGAGACCCAGTACTTC. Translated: CASSPYLGPAETQYF.

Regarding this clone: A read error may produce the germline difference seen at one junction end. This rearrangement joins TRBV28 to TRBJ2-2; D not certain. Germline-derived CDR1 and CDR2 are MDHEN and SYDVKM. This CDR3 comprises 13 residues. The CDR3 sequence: CASSEPNTGELFF. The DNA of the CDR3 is TGTGCCAGCAGCGAGCCGAATACCGGGGAGCTGTTTTTT.

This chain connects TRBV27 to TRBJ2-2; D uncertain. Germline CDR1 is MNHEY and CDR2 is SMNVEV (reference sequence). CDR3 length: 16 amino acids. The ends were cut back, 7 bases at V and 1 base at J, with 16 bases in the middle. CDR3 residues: CASTISWALNTGELFF. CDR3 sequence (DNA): TGTGCCAGCACCATATCGTGGGCCCTGAACACCGGGGAGCTGTTTTTT.

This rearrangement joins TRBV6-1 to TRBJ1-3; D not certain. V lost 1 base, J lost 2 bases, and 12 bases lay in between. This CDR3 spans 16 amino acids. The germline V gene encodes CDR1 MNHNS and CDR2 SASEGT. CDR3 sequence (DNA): TGTGCCAGCAGTGAAGTCAGTGTGGGTGCTGGAAACACCATATATTTT. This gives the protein CASSEVSVGAGNTIYF.

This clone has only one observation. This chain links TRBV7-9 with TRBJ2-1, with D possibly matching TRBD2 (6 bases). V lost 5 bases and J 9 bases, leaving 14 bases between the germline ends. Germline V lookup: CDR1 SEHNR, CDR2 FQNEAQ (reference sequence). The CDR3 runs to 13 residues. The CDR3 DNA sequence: TGTGCCAGCAGCCCCCTCCTAGCGACTGAGCAGTTCTTC. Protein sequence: CASSPLLATEQFF.

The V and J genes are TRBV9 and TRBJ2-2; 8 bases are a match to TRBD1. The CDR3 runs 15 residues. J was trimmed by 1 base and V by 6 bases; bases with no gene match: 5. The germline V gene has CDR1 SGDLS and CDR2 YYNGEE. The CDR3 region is CASNGRGQNTGELFF. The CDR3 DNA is TGTGCCAGCAACGGCAGGGGGCAGAACACCGGGGAGCTGTTTTTT.